The entry below gives a single T cell receptor (beta chain) sequence along with its context. This sample is drawn from a study of blood T cells in healthy people across ages. The germline V gene encodes CDR1 SGHRS and CDR2 YFSETQ. Trimming shortened V by 4 bases and J by 2 bases, and 11 bases separated the two germline ends. This CDR3 is 14 amino acids long. The second PCR ran about 7 to 12 cycles with a sample-barcoded 5' primer and J-beta primers. TCRdb itself ran the 5' RACE reads through MiXCR, one entry per CDR3 protein. The repertoire includes about 650,000 distinct CDR3 sequences, 32% of them detected once, and 15% to 19% sits in the top ten.

The sample consisted of blood. This rearrangement joins TRBV5-1 to TRBJ2-3; D unresolved. The origin of this receptor is a woman of 80 years or more in good health. The CDR3 loop is CASSPGFNTDTQYF. CDR3 DNA sequence: TGCGCCAGCAGCCCCGGGTTCAACACAGATACGCAGTATTTT.